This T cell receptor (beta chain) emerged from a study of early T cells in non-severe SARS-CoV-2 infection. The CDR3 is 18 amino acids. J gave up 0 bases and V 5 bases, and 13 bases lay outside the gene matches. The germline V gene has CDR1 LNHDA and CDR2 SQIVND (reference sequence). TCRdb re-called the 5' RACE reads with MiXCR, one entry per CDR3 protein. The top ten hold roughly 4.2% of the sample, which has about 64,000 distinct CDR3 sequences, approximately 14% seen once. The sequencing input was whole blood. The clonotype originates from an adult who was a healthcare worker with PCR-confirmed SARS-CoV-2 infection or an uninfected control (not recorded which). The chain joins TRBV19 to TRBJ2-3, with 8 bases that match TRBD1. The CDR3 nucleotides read TGTGCCAGTAGTCTAGGACAGGGATCCCCCACTAGCACAGATACGCAGTATTTT. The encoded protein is CASSLGQGSPTSTDTQYF.